The sequence of this T cell receptor beta chain was determined in a study of T cell responses to AZD1222 COVID-19 vaccine. Study results and limitations: Repertoires in all cases were sampled only once the peak T cell response had passed.

Concerning this clone itself: Antigen specificity is unknown.

J was trimmed by 2 bases and V by 8 bases; bases with no gene match: 1. The CDR3 is 13 amino acids. Germline V lookup: CDR1 SEHNR, CDR2 FQNEAQ (reference sequence). TCRdb's table, derived via immunoSEQ multiplex PCR, lists solely in-frame clones and lacks some. The sample contains about 110,000 clones, approximately 89% of which appear only once. This rearrangement joins TRBV7-9 to TRBJ1-2, with 11 bases identical to TRBD1. The sequence derives from an adult in good health. This specimen was peripheral blood, taken on day 0 of MenACWY control vaccination. The DNA of the CDR3 is TGTGCCAGCGGGACAGGGGGGAACTATGGCTACACCTTC. Its translation: CASGTGGNYGYTF.